This T cell receptor (beta chain) was sequenced in a study of cytomegalovirus exposure and HLA in healthy donors. Primers included in the PCR were 60 Vbeta and 13 Jbeta primers. Only in-frame clones appear in the TCRdb table, and some are missing; sequencing was by immunoSEQ multiplex PCR. The sample yields about 270,000 clones, roughly 88% seen once. The V and J ends lost 2 bases and 0 bases respectively, with 8 bases between them. The CDR3 has 15 residues. Germline lookup yields CDR1 KGHSH and CDR2 LQKENI. Whole-study results and caveats: Analysis was performed later, and it showed HLA-associated TCR beta chains to be more clonally expanded than equally common others. Researchers had no immune exposure information except CMV serostatus available.

Details on this clone: Antigen specificity is unknown.

The TCR comes from a man in his forties in good health and CMV-seropositive. Sequencing was performed on PBMCs. This chain uses TRBV18 with TRBJ1-5; perhaps TRBD1 as D (5 bases). The CDR3 here is CASSPGRDSNQPQHF. The CDR3, as DNA: TGTGCCAGCTCACCAGGCAGGGATAGCAATCAGCCCCAGCATTTT.